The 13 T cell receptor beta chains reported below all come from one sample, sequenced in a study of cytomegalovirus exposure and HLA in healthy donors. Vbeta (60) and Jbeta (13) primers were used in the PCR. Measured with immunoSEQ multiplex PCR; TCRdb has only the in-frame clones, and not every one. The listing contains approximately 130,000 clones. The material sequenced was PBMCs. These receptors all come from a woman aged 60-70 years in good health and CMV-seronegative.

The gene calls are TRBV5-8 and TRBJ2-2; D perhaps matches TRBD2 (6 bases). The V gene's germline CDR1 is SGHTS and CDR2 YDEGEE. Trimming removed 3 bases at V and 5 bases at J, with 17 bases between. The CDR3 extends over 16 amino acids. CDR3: CASSYRTIVGTGELFF. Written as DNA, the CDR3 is TGTGCCAGCAGCTATCGGACTATTGTAGGGACCGGGGAGCTGTTTTTT.

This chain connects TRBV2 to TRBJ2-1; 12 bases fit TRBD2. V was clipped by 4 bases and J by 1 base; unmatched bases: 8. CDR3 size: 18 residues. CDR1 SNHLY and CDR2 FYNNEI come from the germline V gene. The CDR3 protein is CASSVPSSGRGSYNEQFF. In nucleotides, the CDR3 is TGTGCCAGCAGTGTTCCCTCTAGCGGGAGGGGGTCCTACAATGAGCAGTTCTTC.

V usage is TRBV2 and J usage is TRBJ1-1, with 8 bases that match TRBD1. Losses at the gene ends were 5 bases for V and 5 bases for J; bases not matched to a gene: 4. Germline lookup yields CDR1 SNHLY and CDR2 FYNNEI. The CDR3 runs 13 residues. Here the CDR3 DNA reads TGTGCCAGCAGTCGGACAGGGCGGACTGAAGCTTTCTTT. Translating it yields CASSRTGRTEAFF.

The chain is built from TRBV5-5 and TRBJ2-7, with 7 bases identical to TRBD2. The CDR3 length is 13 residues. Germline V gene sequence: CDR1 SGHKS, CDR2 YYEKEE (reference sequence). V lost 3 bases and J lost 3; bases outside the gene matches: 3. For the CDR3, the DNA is TGTGCCAGCAGCTCCGGGACTAACTACGAGCAGTACTTC. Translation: CASSSGTNYEQYF.

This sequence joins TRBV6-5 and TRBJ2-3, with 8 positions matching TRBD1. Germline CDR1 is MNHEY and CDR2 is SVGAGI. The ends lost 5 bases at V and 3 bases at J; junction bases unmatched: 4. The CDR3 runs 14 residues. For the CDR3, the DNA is TGTGCCAGCAGTATCCGGACAGGGACAGATACGCAGTATTTT. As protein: CASSIRTGTDTQYF.

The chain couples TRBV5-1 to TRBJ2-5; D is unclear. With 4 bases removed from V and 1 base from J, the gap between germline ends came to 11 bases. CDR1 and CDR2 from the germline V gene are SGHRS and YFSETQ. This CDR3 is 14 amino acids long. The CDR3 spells CASSSLTGQETQYF. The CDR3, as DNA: TGCGCCAGCAGCAGCCTCACGGGCCAAGAGACCCAGTACTTC.

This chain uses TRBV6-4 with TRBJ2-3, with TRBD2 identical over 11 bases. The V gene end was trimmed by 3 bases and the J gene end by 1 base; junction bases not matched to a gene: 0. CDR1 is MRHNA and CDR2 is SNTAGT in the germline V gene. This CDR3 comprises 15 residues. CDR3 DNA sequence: TGTGCCAGCAGTGAGACTAGCGGGGGCACAGATACGCAGTATTTT. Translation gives CASSETSGGTDTQYF.

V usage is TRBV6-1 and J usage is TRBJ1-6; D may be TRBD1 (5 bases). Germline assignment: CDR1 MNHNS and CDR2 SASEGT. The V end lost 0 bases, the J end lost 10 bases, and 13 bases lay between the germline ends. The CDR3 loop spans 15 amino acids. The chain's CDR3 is CASSEAGVRQSPLHF. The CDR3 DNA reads TGTGCCAGCAGTGAAGCAGGGGTGCGTCAATCACCCCTCCACTTT.

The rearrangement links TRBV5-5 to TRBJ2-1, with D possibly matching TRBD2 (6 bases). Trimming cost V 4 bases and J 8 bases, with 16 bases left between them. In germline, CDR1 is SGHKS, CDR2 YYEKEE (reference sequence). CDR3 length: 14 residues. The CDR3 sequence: CASSPILGGDEQFF. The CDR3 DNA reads TGTGCCAGCAGCCCGATCCTGGGAGGCGATGAGCAGTTCTTC.

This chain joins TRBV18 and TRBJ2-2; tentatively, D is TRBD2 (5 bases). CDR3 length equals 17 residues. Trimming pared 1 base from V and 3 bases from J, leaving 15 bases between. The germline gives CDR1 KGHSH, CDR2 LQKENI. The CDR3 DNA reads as TGTGCCAGCTCACCACTCAACGCCCGGGATGACACCGGGGAGCTGTTTTTT. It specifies CASSPLNARDDTGELFF.

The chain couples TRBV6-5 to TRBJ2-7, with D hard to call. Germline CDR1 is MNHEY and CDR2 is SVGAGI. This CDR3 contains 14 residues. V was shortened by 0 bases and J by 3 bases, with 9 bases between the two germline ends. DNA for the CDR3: TGTGCCAGCAGTTACTCGAGGCTACGCTACGAGCAGTACTTC. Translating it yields CASSYSRLRYEQYF.

The chain's CDR3 is CASRRDSRSYTF. The CDR3 DNA reads as TGTGCCAGCAGACGGGACAGTCGAAGCTACACCTTC. The chain has TRBV9 and TRBJ1-2, with 7 bases that match TRBD1. The CDR3 extends over 12 amino acids. Unmatched junction bases numbered 7, after V lost 5 bases and J lost 9 bases. The germline V gene has CDR1 SGDLS and CDR2 YYNGEE.

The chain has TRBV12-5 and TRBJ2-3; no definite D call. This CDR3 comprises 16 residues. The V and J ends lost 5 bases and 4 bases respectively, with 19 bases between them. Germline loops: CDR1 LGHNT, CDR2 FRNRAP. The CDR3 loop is CASGPQHGGRPDTQYF. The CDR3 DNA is TGTGCTAGTGGTCCCCAGCACGGCGGCAGACCAGATACGCAGTATTTT.